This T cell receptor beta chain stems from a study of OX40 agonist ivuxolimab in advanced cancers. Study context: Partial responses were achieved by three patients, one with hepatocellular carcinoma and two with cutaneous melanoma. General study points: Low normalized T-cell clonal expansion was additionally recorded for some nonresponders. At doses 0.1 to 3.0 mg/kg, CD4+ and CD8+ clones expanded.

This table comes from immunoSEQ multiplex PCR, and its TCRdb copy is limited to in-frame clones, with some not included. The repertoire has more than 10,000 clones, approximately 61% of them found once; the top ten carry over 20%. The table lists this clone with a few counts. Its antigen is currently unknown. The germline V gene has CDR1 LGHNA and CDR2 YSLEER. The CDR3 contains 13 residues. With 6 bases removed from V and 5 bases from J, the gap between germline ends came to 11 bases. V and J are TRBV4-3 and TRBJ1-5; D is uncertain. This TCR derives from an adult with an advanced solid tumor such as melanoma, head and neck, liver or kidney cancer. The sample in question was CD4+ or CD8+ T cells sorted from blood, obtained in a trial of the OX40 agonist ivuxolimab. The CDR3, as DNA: TGCGCCAGCAGTCAGACGGTCCATCAGCCCCAGCATTTT. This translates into CASSQTVHQPQHF.